This TCR beta chain came from a study of blood T cell repertoires in COVID-19. Study at large: Sample material is recorded as cDNA or gDNA derived from T cells, B-cell-depleted T cells, or PBMCs.

Study processing details: Amplified reference gene primers provided the basis for estimating nucleated cell counts. Assay used: immunoSEQ multiplex PCR; TCRdb lists only in-frame clones, some missing. V, J and clone size derive from that table, while D and trimming were established from the DNA sequence. The sample lists some 60,000 clones, less than 85% occurring once. The source is a woman aged 45-60 years with active or convalescent COVID-19. The sample was peripheral blood.

CDR3 sequence: CASSKTGISGGEQYF. The CDR3 DNA reads as TGTGCCAGCAGTAAAACAGGGATAAGCGGGGGCGAGCAGTACTTC. The chain has TRBV6-5 and TRBJ2-7; 8 nucleotides match TRBD2. Germline lookup yields CDR1 MNHEY and CDR2 SVGAGI. This CDR3 has 15 residues. V lost 5 bases to trimming and J lost 6 bases; unmatched junction nucleotides: 12.